The 15 T cell receptor beta chains listed next were all sequenced from one sample in a study of T cell changes during pregnancy in multiple sclerosis. Here immunoSEQ multiplex PCR was the method, and the copy in TCRdb shows in-frame clones only, minus some. The sample has 43,000 or so clones; roughly 91% are singletons. Sequencing was done on a sample of PBMCs (not recorded whether the cells were cultured). Receptors were obtained from a female donor with multiple sclerosis, enrolled in a pregnancy study.

The gene calls are TRBV27 and TRBJ2-5; 11 bases match TRBD2. The J segment lost 4 bases and the V segment lost 4 bases, leaving 5 bases of the junction unmatched. This CDR3 has 15 residues. Germline-derived CDR1 and CDR2 are MNHEY and SMNVEV (reference sequence). DNA of the CDR3: TGTGCCAGCAGTTCAGGACTAGCGGGCAGAGAGACCCAGTACTTC. Translating it yields CASSSGLAGRETQYF.

CDR3 sequence: CASSWGTETQYF. Written as DNA, the CDR3 is TGTGCCAGCAGTTGGGGGACGGAGACCCAGTACTTC. The chain couples TRBV2 to TRBJ2-5; the D gene could be TRBD1 or TRBD2 (5 bases each). V shed 5 bases and J shed 5 bases, with 9 bases lying between them. Germline V gives CDR1 SNHLY, CDR2 FYNNEI. The CDR3 covers 12 residues.

This sequence joins TRBV28 and TRBJ2-7; maybe TRBD1 (6 bases). The V gene's germline CDR1 is MDHEN and CDR2 SYDVKM. V gave up 1 base and J gave up 9 bases, with 19 bases separating them. There are 15 residues in the CDR3. CDR3 sequence reads: CASSLFRGLSSGQYF. DNA of the CDR3: TGTGCCAGCAGTTTATTCAGGGGTCTTTCCTCGGGGCAGTACTTC.

This sequence joins TRBV10-3 and TRBJ2-7, with a tentative D call TRBD2 (6 bases). The length of the CDR3 is 16 residues. V lost 0 bases and J 4 bases, leaving 16 bases between the germline ends. The germline V gene has CDR1 ENHRY and CDR2 SYGVKD. The CDR3: CAISESSGVRIYEQYF. The CDR3 DNA is TGTGCCATCAGTGAGTCGTCGGGAGTCAGGATTTACGAGCAGTACTTC.

This chain uses TRBV11-2 with TRBJ1-5; 7 bases match TRBD1. The germline V gene encodes CDR1 SGHAT and CDR2 FQNNGV. V was pared by 1 base and J by 2 bases, with 11 bases of the junction left unmatched. The CDR3 length is 18 residues. The chain's CDR3 is CASSLGFGRGSRNQPQHF. CDR3 coding DNA: TGTGCCAGCAGCTTAGGGTTCGGCAGGGGGTCGCGCAATCAGCCCCAGCATTTT.

V usage is TRBV19 and J usage is TRBJ1-2; 7 bases map to TRBD1. After removal of 3 bases from V and 3 bases from J, the junction contained 1 base not matched to a gene. Per germline, CDR1 LNHDA and CDR2 SQIVND (reference sequence). The CDR3 is made up of 13 amino acids. The CDR3 nucleotides read TGTGCCAGTAGTATGGGACAGCACTATGGCTACACCTTC. Amino acid sequence: CASSMGQHYGYTF.

This chain joins TRBV28 and TRBJ2-7; the D gene could be TRBD1 or TRBD2 (5 bases each). Looked up from germline, CDR1 is MDHEN and CDR2 is SYDVKM. The CDR3 sequence is 15 residues long. V was clipped by 5 bases and J by 5 bases, with 19 bases between them. The CDR3 coding sequence is TGTGCCAGCAGTGCGTTGACGGGGACGTTCGACGAGCAGTACTTC. Translating it yields CASSALTGTFDEQYF.

Comment on this clone: In the same sample, other DNA sequences code for this CDR3. The chain carries TRBV10-3 and TRBJ2-5; TRBD2 aligns across 10 bases. CDR1 and CDR2 from the germline V gene are ENHRY and SYGVKD. J was trimmed by 7 bases and V by 3 bases; bases with no gene match: 11. CDR3 length: 16 amino acids. The CDR3 sequence: CAISESELAGEATQYF. DNA of the CDR3: TGTGCCATCAGTGAATCCGAGCTAGCGGGAGAGGCGACCCAGTACTTC.

V usage is TRBV4-1 and J usage is TRBJ1-1, with D possibly TRBD1 on 6 matching bases. The CDR3 runs 13 residues. Germline V gives CDR1 MGHRA, CDR2 YSYEKL. The V end was cut by 4 bases, the J end by 4 bases, with 10 bases between. This chain's CDR3 is CASSPGVRTEAFF. The CDR3 DNA is TGCGCCAGCAGCCCAGGGGTCCGCACTGAAGCTTTCTTT.

The V gene is TRBV7-9, the J gene TRBJ2-1; D possibly corresponds to TRBD2 (6 bases). The CDR3 totals 11 residues. Germline lookup yields CDR1 SEHNR and CDR2 FQNEAQ (reference sequence). The germline V and J ends were trimmed by 7 bases and 8 bases, with 9 bases remaining between them. DNA for the CDR3: TGTGCCAGCACTCGGGACTATGAGCAGTTCTTC. This gives the protein CASTRDYEQFF.

The chain joins TRBV9 to TRBJ2-7; 9 bases are a match to TRBD2. Losses at the gene ends were 0 bases for V and 6 bases for J; bases not matched to a gene: 10. In germline, CDR1 is SGDLS, CDR2 YYNGEE. The CDR3 loop spans 16 amino acids. The CDR3 loop reads CASSVEAGGVPSEQYF. The CDR3 DNA follows: TGTGCCAGCAGCGTAGAAGCGGGAGGAGTCCCGAGCGAGCAGTACTTC.

This sequence joins TRBV11-2 and TRBJ2-1; D not certain. In germline, CDR1 is SGHAT, CDR2 FQNNGV. V lost 1 base and J 12 bases, leaving 13 bases between the germline ends. This CDR3 spans 13 amino acids. The CDR3 loop reads CASSLGSGPGQFF. CDR3 nucleotide sequence: TGTGCCAGCAGCTTAGGGTCCGGTCCCGGGCAGTTCTTC.

This chain links TRBV29-1 with TRBJ2-7; D could derive from TRBD1 or TRBD2 (5 bases each). There are 17 residues in the CDR3. Germline V lookup: CDR1 SQVTM, CDR2 ANQGSEA. V dropped 4 bases and J dropped 4 bases, with 26 bases sitting between them. The chain's CDR3 is CSVGEDHGARDIYEQYF. The CDR3 DNA is TGCAGCGTTGGTGAGGACCACGGGGCCCGCGACATATACGAGCAGTACTTC.

V gene TRBV5-1 combines with J gene TRBJ2-5; D is possibly TRBD1 (5 bases). With 2 bases removed from V and 2 bases from J, the gap between germline ends came to 10 bases. The CDR3 has 14 amino acids. Looked up from germline, CDR1 is SGHRS and CDR2 is YFSETQ. CDR3 residues: CASSFGAGQETQYF. The CDR3 DNA reads TGCGCCAGCAGCTTTGGGGCAGGACAAGAGACCCAGTACTTC.

The chain has TRBV5-1 and TRBJ1-1; D is ambiguous. The CDR3 is made up of 15 amino acids. CDR1 SGHRS and CDR2 YFSETQ come from the germline V gene. V shed 3 bases and J shed 6 bases, with 18 bases lying between them. CDR3: CASSSGVALMSEAFF. The DNA for the CDR3 is TGCGCCAGCAGCTCCGGGGTGGCCCTCATGTCTGAAGCTTTCTTT.